This T cell receptor (delta chain) was sequenced during a study of gamma-delta chains in newborns, infants, children. Study context: Microbial exposure reportedly drives polyclonal innate γδ T cell expansion after birth.

With CATT, TCRdb re-called clones from the reads. Of approximately 4,100 delta-chain clones in the sample, under 2.5% were seen once. Per germline, CDR1 TVYSNPD and CDR2 GDNSRS (reference sequence). This CDR3 spans 14 amino acids. After removal of 4 bases from V and 3 bases from J, the junction contained 2 bases not matched to a gene. Sample: blood. The source is a child who was a newborn, infant or young child, either healthy, febrile or measles-vaccinated (not recorded which). This sequence joins TRDV3 and TRDJ3, with 8 bases identical to TRDD3. The CDR3 here is CASGGYWDTRQMFF. In DNA, the CDR3 is TGTGCCTCCGGGGGATACTGGGACACCCGACAGATGTTTTTC.